The clone carrying this TCR beta chain was picked up a small number of times. The data are from a study of blood T cell repertoires in COVID-19. Background on the study: The study drew acute and convalescent COVID-19 samples from the United States, Italy and Spain. T cells, B-cell-depleted T cells, or PBMCs supplied cDNA or gDNA.

V was pared by 1 base and J by 4 bases, with 14 bases between. This CDR3 contains 15 residues. Germline CDR1 and CDR2: SGHRS and YFSETQ. How the authors handled the data: Cell counts per sample came from amplifying reference gene primers. Sequencing was performed with immunoSEQ multiplex PCR; in TCRdb, only in-frame clones are kept and a portion is missing. V and J calls and clone size are copied from that table; D and trimming were computed from the DNA. The repertoire holds about 64,000 clones, with around 79% as singletons. The sample consisted of peripheral blood. The gene calls are TRBV5-1 and TRBJ1-1; D may be TRBD1 (5 bases). The source is a human donor in a cohort sampled during active COVID-19. CDR3 loop: CASSLWQGPTTEAFF. The CDR3 DNA sequence: TGCGCCAGCAGCTTGTGGCAGGGTCCGACCACTGAAGCTTTCTTT.